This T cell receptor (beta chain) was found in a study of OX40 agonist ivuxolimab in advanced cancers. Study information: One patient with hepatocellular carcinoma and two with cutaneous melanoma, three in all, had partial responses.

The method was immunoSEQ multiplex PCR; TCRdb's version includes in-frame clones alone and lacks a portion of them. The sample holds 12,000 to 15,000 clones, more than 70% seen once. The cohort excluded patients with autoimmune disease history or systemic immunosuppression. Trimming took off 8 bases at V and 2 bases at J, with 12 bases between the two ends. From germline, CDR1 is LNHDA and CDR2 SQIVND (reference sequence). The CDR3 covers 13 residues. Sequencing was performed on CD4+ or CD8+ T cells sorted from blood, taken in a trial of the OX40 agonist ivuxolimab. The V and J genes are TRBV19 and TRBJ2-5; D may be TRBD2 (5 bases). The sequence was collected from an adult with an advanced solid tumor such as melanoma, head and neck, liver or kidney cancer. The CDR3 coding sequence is TGTGCCAGTGGGCAGTCGGGACAAGAGACCCAGTACTTC. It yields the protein CASGQSGQETQYF.